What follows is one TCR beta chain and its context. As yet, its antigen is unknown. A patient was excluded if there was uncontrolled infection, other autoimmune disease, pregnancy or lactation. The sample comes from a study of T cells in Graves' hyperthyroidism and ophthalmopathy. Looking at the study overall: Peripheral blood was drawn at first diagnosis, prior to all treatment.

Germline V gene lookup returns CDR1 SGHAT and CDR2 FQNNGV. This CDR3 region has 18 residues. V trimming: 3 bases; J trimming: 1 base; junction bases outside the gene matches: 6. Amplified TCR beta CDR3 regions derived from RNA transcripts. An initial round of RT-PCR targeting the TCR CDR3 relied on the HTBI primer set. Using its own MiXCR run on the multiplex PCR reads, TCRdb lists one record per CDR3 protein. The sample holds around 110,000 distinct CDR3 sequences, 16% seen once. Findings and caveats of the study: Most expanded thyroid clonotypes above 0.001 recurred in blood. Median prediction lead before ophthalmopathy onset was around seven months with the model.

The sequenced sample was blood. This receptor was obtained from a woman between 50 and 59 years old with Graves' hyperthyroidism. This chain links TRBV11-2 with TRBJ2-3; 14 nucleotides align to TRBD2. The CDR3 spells CASSLTSGRAGGTDTQYF. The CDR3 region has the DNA TGTGCCAGCAGCTTGACTAGCGGGAGGGCCGGAGGCACAGATACGCAGTATTTT.